This T cell receptor beta chain is drawn from a study of blood T cell repertoires in COVID-19. Background on the study: The United States, Italy and Spain provided the acute and convalescent COVID-19 samples. The cDNA or gDNA used as material had been derived from T cells, B-cell-depleted T cells, or PBMCs.

Original data processing: Quantification of nucleated cells was approximated via reference gene primer amplification. This table comes from immunoSEQ multiplex PCR, and its TCRdb copy is limited to in-frame clones, with some not included. V and J calls and clone size are copied from that table; D and trimming were computed from the DNA. This table holds around 140,000 clones, 80% to 90% found once. While infection was still active, Seattle patients were enrolled and then followed longitudinally. Germline CDR1 and CDR2: MNHEY and SMNVEV (reference sequence). The CDR3 is made up of 14 amino acids. The V gene lost 3 bases and the J gene lost 4 bases, with 11 bases spanning the gap.

This sequence joins TRBV27 and TRBJ2-3; the D is unclear. This TCR came from a man aged 18 to 29 with COVID-19, enrolled during active disease. Sequences were obtained from peripheral blood. The CDR3 DNA sequence: TGTGCCAGCAGTTTGTCGCGGTACGCAGATACGCAGTATTTT. Protein: CASSLSRYADTQYF.